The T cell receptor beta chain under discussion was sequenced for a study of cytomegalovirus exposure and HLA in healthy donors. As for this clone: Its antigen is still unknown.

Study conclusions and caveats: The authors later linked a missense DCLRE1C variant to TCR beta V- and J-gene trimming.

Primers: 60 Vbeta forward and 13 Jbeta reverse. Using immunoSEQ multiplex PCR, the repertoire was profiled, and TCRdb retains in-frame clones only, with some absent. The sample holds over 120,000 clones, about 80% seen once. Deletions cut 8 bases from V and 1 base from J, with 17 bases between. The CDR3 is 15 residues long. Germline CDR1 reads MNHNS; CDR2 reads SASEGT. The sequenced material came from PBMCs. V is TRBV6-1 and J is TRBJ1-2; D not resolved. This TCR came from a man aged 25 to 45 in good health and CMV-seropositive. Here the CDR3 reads CASSSPGRLNYGYTF. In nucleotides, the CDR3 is TGTGCCAGCTCTAGCCCCGGACGGCTTAACTATGGCTACACCTTC.